The 30 T cell receptor beta chains reported below all come from one sample, sequenced in a study of cytomegalovirus exposure and HLA in healthy donors. A multiplex PCR was run with 60 Vbeta primers and 13 Jbeta primers. Some clones are missing from TCRdb's copy, which holds only in-frame ones; the method was immunoSEQ multiplex PCR. The table shows 150,000 or so clones, with approximately 88% occurring only once. The material sequenced was PBMCs. The origin of the receptors is a boy aged 2-9 years in good health and CMV-seronegative.

DNA of the CDR3: TGTGCCAGCAGCTTAGGGTCCGGGGGGAACACTGAAGCTTTCTTT. Amino acids: CASSLGSGGNTEAFF. The gene calls are TRBV11-1 and TRBJ1-1, with D perhaps TRBD1 (5 bases). This CDR3 is built from 15 residues. With 1 base removed from V and 1 base from J, the gap between germline ends came to 10 bases. Germline CDR1 is SGHAT and CDR2 is FQDESV (reference sequence).

V is TRBV6-5 and J is TRBJ2-5; D possibly corresponds to TRBD2 (6 bases). The J call is in doubt because the DNA end fits TRBJ2-7 better. Germline-derived CDR1 and CDR2 are MNHEY and SVGAGI. The CDR3 extends over 13 amino acids. DNA of the CDR3: TGTGCCAGCAGTTACGGGGGGACCTACGAGCAGTACTTC. Translation gives CASSYGGTYEQYF.

The V and J genes are TRBV19 and TRBJ2-5; possible D gene TRBD1, 5 bases. Germline values: CDR1 LNHDA, CDR2 SQIVND (reference sequence). This CDR3 spans 13 amino acids. The V end was cut by 3 bases, the J end by 3 bases, with 8 bases between. CDR3 sequence reads: CASSMLREETQYF. In nucleotides, the CDR3 is TGTGCCAGTAGTATGCTCAGGGAAGAGACCCAGTACTTC.

In its sample, this clone was seen a few times. V gene TRBV6-1 combines with J gene TRBJ2-1; 10 bases map to TRBD2. CDR1 and CDR2 from the germline V gene are MNHNS and SASEGT. Losses at the gene ends were 8 bases for V and 5 bases for J; bases not matched to a gene: 9. The CDR3 totals 15 residues. As DNA, the CDR3 is TGTGCCAGCCTTCCCGGGACTAGCGTTCACAATGAGCAGTTCTTC. It is translated as CASLPGTSVHNEQFF.

The rearrangement uses TRBV5-8 and TRBJ2-1, with 8 bases fitting TRBD2. Germline V lookup: CDR1 SGHTS, CDR2 YDEGEE. The CDR3 length is 15 residues. Trimming cost V 1 base and J 4 bases; bases outside gene matches: 4. The CDR3 DNA sequence: TGTGCCAGCAGCTTGTACGGGACTAGGTACAATGAGCAGTTCTTC. Its protein is CASSLYGTRYNEQFF.

V usage is TRBV28 and J usage is TRBJ2-5; D unresolved. The DNA end favors TRBJ2-7, so the J call may be wrong. The CDR3 covers 12 residues. Looked up from germline, CDR1 is MDHEN and CDR2 is SYDVKM. The CDR3 DNA is TGTGCCAGCAGCTCGACTTTTTACGAGCAGTACTTC. Translated: CASSSTFYEQYF.

The genes are TRBV18 and TRBJ1-5; 8 bases align to TRBD1. After removal of 2 bases from V and 0 bases from J, the junction contained 6 bases not matched to a gene. The CDR3 consists of 17 residues. CDR1 and CDR2 from the germline V gene are KGHSH and LQKENI. Here the CDR3 DNA reads TGTGCCAGCTCACCAACGGGACAGGCAAATAGCAATCAGCCCCAGCATTTT. Its translation is CASSPTGQANSNQPQHF.

The chain has TRBV11-2 and TRBJ1-1; D perhaps matches TRBD1 (6 bases). Germline V lookup: CDR1 SGHAT, CDR2 FQNNGV. The CDR3 is 15 amino acids. V gave up 5 bases and J gave up 0 bases, with 13 bases separating them. The CDR3 DNA reads as TGTGCCAGCAGCACCGCCGGGACAATGAACACTGAAGCTTTCTTT. Its protein product is CASSTAGTMNTEAFF.

The rearrangement joins TRBV5-8 to TRBJ2-7, with D perhaps TRBD1 (5 bases). The CDR3 sequence is 13 residues long. Trimming cost V 4 bases and J 4 bases, with 12 bases left between them. Germline loops: CDR1 SGHTS, CDR2 YDEGEE. The CDR3 spells CASSRGFGYEQYF. The DNA for the CDR3 is TGTGCCAGCAGCAGGGGATTTGGGTACGAGCAGTACTTC.

J is TRBJ2-7 and V is TRBV5-1; D is uncertain. Trimming took off 3 bases at V and 3 bases at J, with 10 bases between the two ends. The length of the CDR3 is 13 residues. Germline V CDR1 and CDR2: SGHRS, YFSETQ. CDR3 amino acids: CASSYSFFYEQYF. The CDR3 region has the DNA TGCGCCAGCAGCTACTCCTTTTTCTACGAGCAGTACTTC.

This clone was picked up a small number of times. V is TRBV5-1 and J is TRBJ2-7, with TRBD2 matching 8 bases. Germline V CDR1 and CDR2: SGHRS, YFSETQ. The CDR3 runs to 15 residues. V lost 4 bases and J lost 2; bases outside the gene matches: 8. The CDR3 reads CASSPLGLAPYEQYF. CDR3 DNA sequence: TGCGCCAGCAGCCCCCTCGGACTAGCTCCCTACGAGCAGTACTTC.

This rearrangement joins TRBV28 to TRBJ2-5; 11 bases map to TRBD2. This CDR3 comprises 19 residues. Per germline, CDR1 MDHEN and CDR2 SYDVKM. V trimming: 6 bases; J trimming: 5 bases; junction bases outside the gene matches: 20. CDR3 sequence: CASRPGTSGRSTYRETQYF. The CDR3 DNA follows: TGTGCCAGCAGACCTGGGACTAGCGGCAGAAGCACCTATCGGGAGACCCAGTACTTC. Using reference TRBV28 and TRBJ2-5 for the parts outside the CDR3, the full variable domain is DVKVTQSSRYLVKRTGEKVFLECVQDMDHENMFWYRQDPGLGLRLIYFSYDVKMKEKGDIPEGYSVSREKKERFSLILESASTNQTSMYLCASRPGTSGRSTYRETQYFGPGTRLLVL.

The chain uses TRBV29-1 and TRBJ1-1; D possibly corresponds to TRBD1 (6 bases). V lost 6 bases, J lost 0 bases, and 17 bases lay in between. The CDR3 extends over 15 amino acids. The V gene's germline CDR1 is SQVTM and CDR2 ANQGSEA. The CDR3, as DNA: TGCAGCGTCGCGTCCAGGGGCGGCATGAACACTGAAGCTTTCTTT. It codes for CSVASRGGMNTEAFF.

The rearrangement uses TRBV13 and TRBJ2-2; no firm D call. There are 12 residues in the CDR3. Germline CDR1 and CDR2: PRHDT and FYEKMQ (reference sequence). V gave up 6 bases and J gave up 7 bases, with 9 bases separating them. The CDR3 coding sequence is TGTGCCAGCAGTGGTAGAGGCGGGGAGCTGTTTTTT. This codes for CASSGRGGELFF. Variable domain in full (rest from reference TRBV13 and TRBJ2-2): AAGVIQSPRHLIKEKRETATLKCYPIPRHDTVYWYQQGPGQDPQFLISFYEKMQSDKGSIPDRFSAQQFSDYHSELNMSSLELGDSALYFCASSGRGGELFFGEGSRLTVL.

V and J are TRBV4-1 and TRBJ2-7; possible D gene TRBD1, 6 bases. Germline lookup yields CDR1 MGHRA and CDR2 YSYEKL. The CDR3 is 15 amino acids. With 1 base removed from V and 2 bases from J, the gap between germline ends came to 12 bases. CDR3 nucleotide sequence: TGCGCCAGCAGCCAAGTACAGGGAAACCCCTACGAGCAGTACTTC. This sequence encodes CASSQVQGNPYEQYF.

This clone was detected only a few times. The chain combines TRBV27 with TRBJ2-1, with D possibly matching TRBD1 (5 bases). The CDR3 consists of 12 residues. CDR1 and CDR2 (germline): MNHEY, SMNVEV (reference sequence). Deletions cut 2 bases from V and 8 bases from J, with 7 bases between. This chain's CDR3 is CASSLQGYEQFF. In nucleotides, the CDR3 is TGTGCCAGCAGTTTACAGGGATATGAGCAGTTCTTC.

The genes are TRBV2 and TRBJ2-6, with D perhaps TRBD1 (6 bases). Trimming took 6 bases from V and 0 from J, leaving 12 bases between them. The germline gives CDR1 SNHLY, CDR2 FYNNEI. The CDR3 consists of 16 residues. In nucleotides, the CDR3 is TGTGCCAGCAGAATCGGACAGAGCTCTGGGGCCAACGTCCTGACTTTC. This translates into CASRIGQSSGANVLTF.

The rearrangement joins TRBV11-2 to TRBJ2-5; D gene ambiguous. Germline assignment: CDR1 SGHAT and CDR2 FQNNGV. V gave up 0 bases and J gave up 5 bases, with 13 bases separating them. The CDR3 spans 15 residues. The CDR3 reads CASSLDPRVLETQYF. In nucleotides, the CDR3 is TGTGCCAGCAGCTTAGATCCACGGGTTTTGGAGACCCAGTACTTC. Complete variable domain (other parts from reference TRBV11-2 and TRBJ2-5): EAGVAQSPRYKIIEKRQSVAFWCNPISGHATLYWYQQILGQGPKLLIQFQNNGVVDDSQLPKDRFSAERLKGVDSTLKIQPAKLEDSAVYLCASSLDPRVLETQYFGPGTRLLVL.

This clone was observed once. CDR3 amino acids: CASGRQRGGTEAFF. DNA for the CDR3: TGTGCTAGTGGTCGACAGAGAGGGGGCACTGAAGCTTTCTTT. This chain connects TRBV12-5 to TRBJ1-1; TRBD1 is a possible D gene (6 bases). CDR1 and CDR2 (germline): LGHNT, FRNRAP. The CDR3 runs 14 residues. V gave up 5 bases and J gave up 4 bases, with 14 bases separating them.

The gene calls are TRBV30 and TRBJ2-6; possible D gene TRBD1, 5 bases. The CDR3 is 16 residues long. Germline V lookup: CDR1 GTSNPN, CDR2 SVGIG (reference sequence). The ends were cut back, 2 bases at V and 2 bases at J, with 13 bases in the middle. As DNA, the CDR3 is TGTGCCTGGAGTCTCCCTCAGGGTCCTGGGGCCAACGTCCTGACTTTC. It specifies CAWSLPQGPGANVLTF.

Written as DNA, the CDR3 is TGCGCCAGCAGCTTGGGAGACAGGGTCGATGAGCAGTTCTTC. Encoded protein: CASSLGDRVDEQFF. The chain employs TRBV5-1 and TRBJ2-1; 7 bases line up with TRBD1. The J segment lost 8 bases and the V segment lost 0 bases, leaving 5 bases of the junction unmatched. The CDR3 spans 14 residues. CDR1 is SGHRS, CDR2 YFSETQ, per germline.

This clone occurred a few times. The chain joins TRBV7-9 to TRBJ1-1; D is uncertain. The germline CDR1 and CDR2 sequences are SEHNR and FQNEAQ (reference sequence). With 1 base removed from V and 7 bases from J, the gap between germline ends came to 7 bases. The CDR3 sequence is 12 residues long. The CDR3 reads CASSLVGREAFF. Written as DNA, the CDR3 is TGTGCCAGCAGCTTAGTCGGTCGTGAAGCTTTCTTT.

The chain couples TRBV7-9 to TRBJ1-4; no definite D call. The germline V gene encodes CDR1 SEHNR and CDR2 FQNEAQ (reference sequence). V was cut by 2 bases and J by 5 bases, with 12 bases left in between. The CDR3 totals 15 residues. CDR3 amino acids: CASSLFFGRNEKLFF. CDR3 nucleotides: TGTGCCAGCAGCTTATTTTTCGGGAGAAATGAAAAACTGTTTTTT.

CDR3 residues: CASSPRQGKHEQYF. DNA of the CDR3: TGTGCCAGCTCACCCAGGCAGGGGAAGCACGAGCAGTACTTC. This chain uses TRBV18 with TRBJ2-5; TRBD1 might be the D (6 bases). The better agreement between TRBJ2-7 and the DNA end casts doubt on the J call. This CDR3 has 14 amino acids. Germline loops: CDR1 KGHSH, CDR2 LQKENI.

The V call is TRBV7-9, the J call TRBJ2-1; 10 bases agree with TRBD2. Germline assignment: CDR1 SEHNR and CDR2 FQNEAQ (reference sequence). The CDR3 runs 16 residues. V gave up 7 bases and J gave up 7 bases; unmatched junction bases: 13. The CDR3 nucleotides read TGTGCCAGCATCTGGCTAGCGGGAGTCAGTGAGAATGAGCAGTTCTTC. This gives the protein CASIWLAGVSENEQFF.

The V and J genes are TRBV5-4 and TRBJ2-3; D possibly corresponds to TRBD2 (7 bases). Trimming shortened V by 4 bases and J by 1 base, and 16 bases separated the two germline ends. There are 16 residues in the CDR3. Germline assignment: CDR1 SGHNT and CDR2 YYREEE (reference sequence). The CDR3 DNA sequence: TGTGCCAGCAGCAACTCCAGGGGAGGGGGCACAGATACGCAGTATTTT. Amino acids: CASSNSRGGGTDTQYF.

The chain recombines TRBV14 with TRBJ1-6, with no clear D. This CDR3 is 15 amino acids long. Germline values: CDR1 SGHDN, CDR2 FVKESK. With 0 bases removed from V and 9 bases from J, the gap between germline ends came to 12 bases. The DNA of the CDR3 is TGTGCCAGCAGCCAAGAAGGGAGCTGGAGTTCACCCCTCCACTTT. This translates into CASSQEGSWSSPLHF.

On this clone: This sample includes further DNA sequences coding for the same CDR3. The chain is built from TRBV5-1 and TRBJ2-1; D gene unclear. Germline CDR1 reads SGHRS; CDR2 reads YFSETQ. The CDR3 contains 15 residues. V was cut by 0 bases and J by 0 bases, with 7 bases left in between. The CDR3 coding sequence is TGCGCCAGCAGCTTGGACGGTTCCTCCTACAATGAGCAGTTCTTC. Protein sequence: CASSLDGSSYNEQFF.

V usage is TRBV21-1 and J usage is TRBJ2-7; whether TRBD1, the table's D call, matches the DNA was not checked. TRBV21-1 is flagged as a pseudogene. The CDR3 has 12 residues. CDR3 nucleotide sequence: TGTGCCAGCAGCCAGGGGAGATGCGAGCAGTACTTC. It encodes CASSQGRCEQYF.

The J gene is TRBJ2-3, the V gene TRBV6-1; 7 bases map to TRBD1. The germline gives CDR1 MNHNS, CDR2 SASEGT. The V gene end was trimmed by 2 bases and the J gene end by 0 bases; junction bases not matched to a gene: 8. The CDR3 is 17 residues long. DNA for the CDR3: TGTGCCAGCAGTGAATACAGACAGGGATTAAGCACAGATACGCAGTATTTT. Amino acids: CASSEYRQGLSTDTQYF.